A single sample is the source of the 14 T cell receptor beta chains below, sequenced in a study of blood T cell repertoires in COVID-19. Using immunoSEQ multiplex PCR, the repertoire was profiled, and TCRdb retains in-frame clones only, with some absent. Of approximately 210,000 clones in the sample, about 85% were seen once. Sequencing was carried out using peripheral blood. Receptors originate from a man aged 55 to 70 with COVID-19, enrolled during active disease.

The rearrangement joins TRBV2 to TRBJ2-1, with 7 bases lining up with TRBD1. The V gene's germline CDR1 is SNHLY and CDR2 FYNNEI. After removal of 6 bases from V and 1 base from J, the junction contained 6 bases not matched to a gene. This CDR3 spans 15 amino acids. The CDR3: CASRAGQASYNEQFF. In DNA, the CDR3 is TGTGCCAGCAGGGCCGGACAGGCATCCTACAATGAGCAGTTCTTC.

The rearrangement joins TRBV4-2 to TRBJ1-5; the match to TRBD1 covers 8 bases. The CDR3 is 15 amino acids. Germline V gene lookup returns CDR1 LGHNA and CDR2 YNFKEQ. J was trimmed by 7 bases and V by 0 bases; bases with no gene match: 5. CDR3 sequence (DNA): TGTGCCAGCAGCCAAGATCTTGGGACAGGCCAGCCCCAGCATTTT. Protein product: CASSQDLGTGQPQHF.

The CDR3 nucleotides are TGTGCCAGCAGTTTGGCCCCGGACTCTACCTACGAGCAGTACTTC. Translation: CASSLAPDSTYEQYF. The chain employs TRBV27 and TRBJ2-7; possibly TRBD2 for D (5 bases). V was clipped by 3 bases and J by 2 bases, with 14 bases between them. The CDR3 consists of 15 residues. Germline values: CDR1 MNHEY, CDR2 SMNVEV (reference sequence).

The V call is TRBV7-2, the J call TRBJ2-4; 7 nucleotides align to TRBD2. Germline CDR1 reads SGHTA; CDR2 reads FQGNSA. V shed 3 bases and J 7 bases; nucleotides not matched to a gene: 6. The CDR3 is 14 residues long. The CDR3 nucleotides are TGTGCCAGCAGCTTCTCGGGGGGTAGGAACATTCAGTACTTC. This encodes CASSFSGGRNIQYF.

This clone was seen once. The chain joins TRBV7-8 to TRBJ1-1; D gene uncertain. V was trimmed by 1 base and J by 4 bases, leaving 10 bases between them. Germline CDR1 and CDR2: SGHVS and FQNEAQ. This CDR3 comprises 14 residues. This chain's CDR3 is CASSLGLPGTEAFF. In DNA, the CDR3 is TGTGCCAGCAGCTTAGGCCTTCCGGGCACTGAAGCTTTCTTT.

This chain connects TRBV9 to TRBJ1-2; perhaps TRBD1 as D (5 bases). Per the germline V gene, CDR1 is SGDLS and CDR2 is YYNGEE. The CDR3 sequence is 15 residues long. Trimming stripped 3 bases from V and 0 bases from J, with 12 bases between. The CDR3, as DNA: TGTGCCAGCAGCGAGGGGCCCAATTCTAACTATGGCTACACCTTC. Translating gives CASSEGPNSNYGYTF.

This chain joins TRBV24-1 and TRBJ2-1; TRBD2 aligns across 7 bases. From germline, CDR1 is KGHDR and CDR2 SFDVKD. This CDR3 contains 16 residues. With V trimmed by 3 bases and J by 2 bases, 6 bases remained unmatched. The chain's CDR3 is CATSDVLGTTYNEQFF. The CDR3 coding sequence is TGTGCCACCAGTGATGTTTTAGGGACTACCTACAATGAGCAGTTCTTC.

V is TRBV19 and J is TRBJ1-5; 7 bases are shared with TRBD1. Germline-derived CDR1 and CDR2 are LNHDA and SQIVND (reference sequence). The CDR3 extends over 15 amino acids. V lost 6 bases, J lost 1 base, and 6 bases stayed unmatched. In DNA form, the CDR3 reads TGTGCCAGTAGCAGACAGGGTTCGAGCAATCAGCCCCAGCATTTT. Translated: CASSRQGSSNQPQHF. The complete variable domain, with remaining parts taken from reference TRBV19 and TRBJ1-5, reads DGGITQSPKYLFRKEGQNVTLSCEQNLNHDAMYWYRQDPGQGLRLIYYSQIVNDFQKGDIAEGYSVSREKKESFPLTVTSAQKNPTAFYLCASSRQGSSNQPQHFGDGTRLSIL.

The rearrangement joins TRBV10-2 to TRBJ1-6, with D perhaps TRBD1 (5 bases). Germline CDR1 is WSHSY and CDR2 is SAAADI. Trimming removed 0 bases at V and 9 bases at J, with 18 bases between. The CDR3 is 17 residues long. The CDR3 is CASSESFPGVKSSPLHF. CDR3 nucleotide sequence: TGCGCCAGCAGTGAGTCGTTTCCGGGGGTGAAGAGTTCACCCCTCCACTTT.

The table lists this clone with a count of one. The chain employs TRBV2 and TRBJ1-6, with D possibly being TRBD1 (6 bases). Germline V gene sequence: CDR1 SNHLY, CDR2 FYNNEI. The V end lost 3 bases, the J end lost 0 bases, and 12 bases lay between the germline ends. This CDR3 has 17 amino acids. This chain's CDR3 is CASSEGRQVSYNSPLHF. The CDR3 coding sequence is TGTGCCAGCAGTGAGGGTAGACAGGTCTCCTATAATTCACCCCTCCACTTT.

The V call is TRBV5-1, the J call TRBJ1-2, with unresolved D. Trimming took 5 bases from V and 1 from J, leaving 9 bases between them. Germline V gives CDR1 SGHRS, CDR2 YFSETQ. The CDR3 contains 13 residues. The DNA for the CDR3 is TGCGCCAGCAGGGAGAGAGATAACTATGGCTACACCTTC. This translates into CASRERDNYGYTF.

V is TRBV5-4 and J is TRBJ1-2; D not certain. Germline CDR1 reads SGHNT; CDR2 reads YYREEE (reference sequence). This CDR3 has 13 residues. V was cut by 0 bases and J by 5 bases, with 8 bases left in between. CDR3 sequence (DNA): TGTGCCAGCAGCTTGGATAGGACTTATGGCTACACCTTC. As protein: CASSLDRTYGYTF.

The chain carries TRBV4-1 and TRBJ2-1; D is uncertain. The CDR3 loop spans 12 amino acids. V gave up 2 bases and J gave up 5 bases, with 4 bases separating them. Germline CDR1 is MGHRA and CDR2 is YSYEKL. As DNA, the CDR3 is TGCGCCAGCAGCCAATTAGACAATGAGCAGTTCTTC. The encoded protein is CASSQLDNEQFF.

The rearrangement joins TRBV19 to TRBJ1-4; 9 bases align to TRBD1. The CDR3 length is 13 residues. CDR1 and CDR2 from the germline V gene are LNHDA and SQIVND (reference sequence). Trimming at V came to 11 bases and at J to 5 bases, leaving 6 bases not matched to a gene. The CDR3, as DNA: TGTGCCGGAGGAGGGACAGGGAATGAAAAACTGTTTTTT. Its translation is CAGGGTGNEKLFF.